This T cell receptor (beta chain) was recovered during a study of response to subunit inactivated influenza vaccine. General study findings and limits: The authors proposed limited new T cell recruitment per seasonal influenza vaccination.

MiXCR was run by TCRdb on the RT-PCR reads, yielding one entry per CDR3 protein. The data contain 530,000 or so distinct CDR3 sequences, roughly 15% of them singletons. V dropped 9 bases and J dropped 2 bases, with 8 bases sitting between them. The CDR3 is 12 amino acids. Germline assignment: CDR1 LGHDT and CDR2 YNNKEL (reference sequence). This clonotype was recorded a few times. Its antigen is not known. This clonotype originated in a man in his fifties who received an inactivated influenza vaccine. The chain is built from TRBV3-1 and TRBJ1-3; D gene ambiguous. Sequencing used PBMCs from blood, obtained roughly 12 days after vaccination. The CDR3 nucleotides are TGTGCCAGTACGGAGGCTGGAAACACCATATATTTT. Translated, it gives CASTEAGNTIYF.